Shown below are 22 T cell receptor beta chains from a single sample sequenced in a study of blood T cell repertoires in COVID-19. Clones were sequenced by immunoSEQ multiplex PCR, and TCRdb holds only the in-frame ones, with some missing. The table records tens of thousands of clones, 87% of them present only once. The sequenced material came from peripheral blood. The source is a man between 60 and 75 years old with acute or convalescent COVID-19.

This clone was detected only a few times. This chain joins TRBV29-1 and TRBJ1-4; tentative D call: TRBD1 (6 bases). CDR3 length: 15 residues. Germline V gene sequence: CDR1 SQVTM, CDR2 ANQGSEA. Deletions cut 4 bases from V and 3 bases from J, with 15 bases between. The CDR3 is CSVAKSTGPNEKLFF. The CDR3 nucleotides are TGCAGCGTTGCTAAATCGACAGGTCCTAATGAAAAACTGTTTTTT.

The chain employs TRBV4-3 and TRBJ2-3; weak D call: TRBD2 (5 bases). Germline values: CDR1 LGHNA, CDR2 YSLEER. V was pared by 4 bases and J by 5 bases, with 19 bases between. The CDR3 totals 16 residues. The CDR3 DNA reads TGCGCCAGCAGCCCCCGCTATCCGGGCGAGGGAGATACGCAGTATTTT. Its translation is CASSPRYPGEGDTQYF.

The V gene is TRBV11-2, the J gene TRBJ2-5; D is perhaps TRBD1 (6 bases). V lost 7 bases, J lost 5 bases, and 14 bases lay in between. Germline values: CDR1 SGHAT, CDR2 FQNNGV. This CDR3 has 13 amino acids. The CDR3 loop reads CASNKGGRETQYF. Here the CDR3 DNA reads TGTGCCAGCAACAAAGGGGGTAGGGAGACCCAGTACTTC.

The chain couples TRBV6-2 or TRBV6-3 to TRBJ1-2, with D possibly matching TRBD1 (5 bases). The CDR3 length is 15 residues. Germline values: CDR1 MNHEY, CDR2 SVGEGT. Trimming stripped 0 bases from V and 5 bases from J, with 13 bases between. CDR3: CASSYSGRRLYGYTF. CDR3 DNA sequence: TGTGCCAGCAGTTACTCGGGGCGGCGGCTTTATGGCTACACCTTC.

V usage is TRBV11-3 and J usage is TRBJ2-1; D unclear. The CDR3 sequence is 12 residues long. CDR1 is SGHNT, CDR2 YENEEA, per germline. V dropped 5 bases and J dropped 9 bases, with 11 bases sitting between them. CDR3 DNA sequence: TGTGCCAGCAGCCTCCTGGTCGGTGAGCAGTTCTTC. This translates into CASSLLVGEQFF. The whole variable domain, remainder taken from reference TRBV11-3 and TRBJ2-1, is EAGVVQSPRYKIIEKKQPVAFWCNPISGHNTLYWYLQNLGQGPELLIRYENEEAVDDSQLPKDRFSAERLKGVDSTLKIQPAELGDSAVYLCASSLLVGEQFFGPGTRLTVL.

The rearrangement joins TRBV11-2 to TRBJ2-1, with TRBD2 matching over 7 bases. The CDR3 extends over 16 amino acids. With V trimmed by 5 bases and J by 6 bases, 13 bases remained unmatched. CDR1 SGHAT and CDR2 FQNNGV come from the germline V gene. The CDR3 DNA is TGTGCCAGCAGCCTTCGGACGGCGGGGGTCGGCAATGAGCAGTTCTTC. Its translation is CASSLRTAGVGNEQFF.

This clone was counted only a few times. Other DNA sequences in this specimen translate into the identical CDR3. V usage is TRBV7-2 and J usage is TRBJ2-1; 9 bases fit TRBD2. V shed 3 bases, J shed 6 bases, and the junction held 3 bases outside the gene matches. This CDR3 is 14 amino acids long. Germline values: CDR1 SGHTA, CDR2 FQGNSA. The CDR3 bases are TGTGCCAGCAGCTTGGGACTAGCAGCCAATGAGCAGTTCTTC. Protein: CASSLGLAANEQFF.

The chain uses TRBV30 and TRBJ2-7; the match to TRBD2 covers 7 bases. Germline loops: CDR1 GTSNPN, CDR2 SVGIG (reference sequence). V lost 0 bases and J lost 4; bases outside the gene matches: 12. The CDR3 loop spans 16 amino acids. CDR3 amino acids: CAWSVRSGVRRYEQYF. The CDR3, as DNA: TGTGCCTGGAGTGTACGCAGCGGGGTTCGTAGGTACGAGCAGTACTTC.

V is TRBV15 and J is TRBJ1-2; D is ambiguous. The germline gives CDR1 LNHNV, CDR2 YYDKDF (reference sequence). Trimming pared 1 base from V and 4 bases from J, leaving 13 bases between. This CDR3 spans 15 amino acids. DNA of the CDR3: TGTGCCACCAGCAGAGGGACGGGGTTCTCCTATGGCTACACCTTC. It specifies CATSRGTGFSYGYTF.

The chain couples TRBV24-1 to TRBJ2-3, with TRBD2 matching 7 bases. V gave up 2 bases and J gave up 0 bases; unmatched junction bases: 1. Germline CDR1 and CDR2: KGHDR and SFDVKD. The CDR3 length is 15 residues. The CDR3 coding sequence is TGTGCCACCAGTGATTCGGGGGGAAGCACAGATACGCAGTATTTT. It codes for CATSDSGGSTDTQYF.

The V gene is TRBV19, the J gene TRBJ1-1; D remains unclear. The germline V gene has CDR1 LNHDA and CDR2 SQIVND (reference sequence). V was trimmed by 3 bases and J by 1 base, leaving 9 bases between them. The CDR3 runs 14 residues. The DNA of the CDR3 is TGTGCCAGTAGTATTGGCATCTCGAACACTGAAGCTTTCTTT. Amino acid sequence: CASSIGISNTEAFF.

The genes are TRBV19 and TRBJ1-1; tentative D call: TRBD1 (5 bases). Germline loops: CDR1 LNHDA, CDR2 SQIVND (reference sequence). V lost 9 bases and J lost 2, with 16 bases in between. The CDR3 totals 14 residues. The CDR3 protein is CASTQDRDNTEAFF. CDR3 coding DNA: TGTGCCAGCACGCAAGACAGAGACAACACTGAAGCTTTCTTT.

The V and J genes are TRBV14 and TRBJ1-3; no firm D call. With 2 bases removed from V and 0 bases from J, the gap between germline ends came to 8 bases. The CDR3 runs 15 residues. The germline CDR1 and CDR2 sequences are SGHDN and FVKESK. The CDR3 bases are TGTGCCAGCAGCCAAAATACAAACTCTGGAAACACCATATATTTT. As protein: CASSQNTNSGNTIYF.

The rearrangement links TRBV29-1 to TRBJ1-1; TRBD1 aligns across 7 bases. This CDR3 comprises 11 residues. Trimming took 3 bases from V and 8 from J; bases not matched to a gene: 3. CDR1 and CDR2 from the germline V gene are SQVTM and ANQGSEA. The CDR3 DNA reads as TGCAGCGTTGATATACAGGGGGAAGCTTTCTTT. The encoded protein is CSVDIQGEAFF.

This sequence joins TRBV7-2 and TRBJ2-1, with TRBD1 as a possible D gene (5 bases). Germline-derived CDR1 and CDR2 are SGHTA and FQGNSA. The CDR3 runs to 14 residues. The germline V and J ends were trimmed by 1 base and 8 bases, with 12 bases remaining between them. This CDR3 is CASSLGRTSDEQFF. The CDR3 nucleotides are TGTGCCAGCAGCTTAGGACGGACATCCGATGAGCAGTTCTTC.

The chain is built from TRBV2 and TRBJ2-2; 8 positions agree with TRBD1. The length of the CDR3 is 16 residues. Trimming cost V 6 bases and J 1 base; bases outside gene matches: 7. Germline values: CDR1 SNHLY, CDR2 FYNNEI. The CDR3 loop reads CASSVQGAWNTGELFF. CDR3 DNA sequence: TGTGCCAGCAGCGTTCAGGGGGCATGGAACACCGGGGAGCTGTTTTTT.

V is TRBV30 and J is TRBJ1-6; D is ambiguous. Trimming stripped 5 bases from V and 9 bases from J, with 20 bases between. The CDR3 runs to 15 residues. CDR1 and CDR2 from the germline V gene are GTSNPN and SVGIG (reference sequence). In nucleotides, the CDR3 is TGTGCCTGGCTTCGGGAGGGCCCCCCCGGTTCACCCCTCCACTTT. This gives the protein CAWLREGPPGSPLHF.

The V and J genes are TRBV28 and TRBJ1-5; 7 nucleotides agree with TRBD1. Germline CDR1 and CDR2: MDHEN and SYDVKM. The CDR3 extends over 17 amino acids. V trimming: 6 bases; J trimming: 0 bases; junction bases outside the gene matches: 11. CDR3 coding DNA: TGTGCCAGCAGCATCCGGGACAGAGATAATAGCAATCAGCCCCAGCATTTT. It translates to CASSIRDRDNSNQPQHF.

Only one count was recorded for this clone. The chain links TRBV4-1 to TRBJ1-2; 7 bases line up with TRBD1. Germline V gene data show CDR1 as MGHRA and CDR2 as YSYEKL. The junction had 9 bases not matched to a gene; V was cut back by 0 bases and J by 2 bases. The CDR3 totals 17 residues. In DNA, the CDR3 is TGCGCCAGCAGCCAAGACTCGGGCAGGGGGACCAACTATGGCTACACCTTC. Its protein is CASSQDSGRGTNYGYTF.

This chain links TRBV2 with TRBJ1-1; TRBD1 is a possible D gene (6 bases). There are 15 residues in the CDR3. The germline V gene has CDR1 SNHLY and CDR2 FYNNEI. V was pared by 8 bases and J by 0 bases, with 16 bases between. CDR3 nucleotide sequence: TGTGCCAGCCTGATCGGACAGAACATGAACACTGAAGCTTTCTTT. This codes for CASLIGQNMNTEAFF.

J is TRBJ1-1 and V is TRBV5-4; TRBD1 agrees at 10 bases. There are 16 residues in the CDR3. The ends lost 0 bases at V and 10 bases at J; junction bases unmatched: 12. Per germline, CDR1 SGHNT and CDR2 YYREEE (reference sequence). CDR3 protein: CASSLGAGQGTKGAFF. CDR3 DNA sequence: TGTGCCAGCAGCTTGGGGGCGGGACAGGGGACTAAAGGAGCTTTCTTT.

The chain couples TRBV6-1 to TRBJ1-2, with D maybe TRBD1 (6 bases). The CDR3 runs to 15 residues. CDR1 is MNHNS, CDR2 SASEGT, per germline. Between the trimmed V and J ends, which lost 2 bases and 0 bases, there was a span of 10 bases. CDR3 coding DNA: TGTGCCAGCAGTGAAATCGGGACAACTAACTATGGCTACACCTTC. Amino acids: CASSEIGTTNYGYTF.